A single sample is the source of the 19 T cell receptor beta chains below, sequenced in a study of Graves' ophthalmopathy and Graves' hyperthyroidism. CDR3 regions of TCR beta were amplified from RNA transcripts. An opening RT-PCR round employed HTBI primers and preceded a second-round multiplex PCR. TCRdb ran MiXCR on the multiplex PCR reads and lists one entry per CDR3 protein. The sample contains roughly 220,000 distinct CDR3 sequences, roughly 50% of which appear only once. Sequences were obtained from peripheral blood. These receptors came from an adult man with Graves' ophthalmopathy.

The chain links TRBV7-8 to TRBJ2-5; TRBD2 matches at 9 bases. V shed 6 bases and J 5 bases; nucleotides not matched to a gene: 10. The CDR3 is 15 residues long. Per the germline V gene, CDR1 is SGHVS and CDR2 is FQNEAQ. The CDR3 sequence is CASRTGLARKETQYF. As DNA, the CDR3 is TGTGCCAGCAGGACAGGACTAGCGCGAAAGGAGACCCAGTACTTC.

The rearrangement joins TRBV7-8 to TRBJ2-7; D is unclear. CDR1 is SGHVS and CDR2 is FQNEAQ in the germline V gene. Trimming removed 3 bases at V and 2 bases at J, with 14 bases between. This CDR3 has 15 amino acids. The CDR3: CASSFLQEAAYEQYF. Written as DNA, the CDR3 is TGTGCCAGCAGCTTCCTTCAGGAAGCCGCCTACGAGCAGTACTTC.

The chain carries TRBV19 and TRBJ2-2; D gene unclear. Deletions cut 1 base from V and 0 bases from J, with 12 bases between. The germline V gene encodes CDR1 LNHDA and CDR2 SQIVND (reference sequence). The CDR3 consists of 17 residues. CDR3 amino acids: CASSIAPDEANTGELFF. DNA of the CDR3: TGTGCCAGTAGTATAGCTCCGGACGAGGCGAACACCGGGGAGCTGTTTTTT. The variable domain in full, with the rest retrieved from reference TRBV19 and TRBJ2-2, is DGGITQSPKYLFRKEGQNVTLSCEQNLNHDAMYWYRQDPGQGLRLIYYSQIVNDFQKGDIAEGYSVSREKKESFPLTVTSAQKNPTAFYLCASSIAPDEANTGELFFGEGSRLTVL.

J is TRBJ1-2 and V is TRBV20-1, with 9 bases aligning to TRBD1. CDR1 is DFQATT, CDR2 SNEGSKA, per germline (reference sequence). The CDR3 sequence is 14 residues long. J was trimmed by 1 base and V by 5 bases; bases with no gene match: 5. CDR3 amino acids: CSAPGQGSNYGYTF. CDR3 DNA: TGCAGTGCTCCTGGACAGGGGAGTAACTATGGCTACACCTTC.

V and J are TRBV18 and TRBJ2-7; D gene ambiguous. The length of the CDR3 is 12 residues. Deletions cut 2 bases from V and 3 bases from J, with 5 bases between. Germline V gene lookup returns CDR1 KGHSH and CDR2 LQKENI. CDR3 sequence (DNA): TGTGCCAGCTCACCAGGGATCTACGAGCAGTACTTC. Amino acid sequence: CASSPGIYEQYF.

This sequence joins TRBV5-1 and TRBJ2-2; D remains unclear. Trimming pared 1 base from V and 7 bases from J, leaving 8 bases between. There are 13 residues in the CDR3. Germline V gene data show CDR1 as SGHRS and CDR2 as YFSETQ. In nucleotides, the CDR3 is TGCGCCAGCAGCTTGTTCGATGGCGGGGAGCTGTTTTTT. Translated: CASSLFDGGELFF.

The chain has TRBV9 and TRBJ2-2; 8 bases are a match to TRBD1. The CDR3 is 14 residues long. The ends lost 5 bases at V and 4 bases at J; junction bases unmatched: 4. Germline loops: CDR1 SGDLS, CDR2 YYNGEE. This chain's CDR3 is CASSSGGVTGELFF. CDR3 bases: TGTGCCAGCAGTTCAGGGGGCGTCACCGGGGAGCTGTTTTTT. Full variable domain (rest looked up from reference TRBV9 and TRBJ2-2): DSGVTQTPKHLITATGQRVTLRCSPRSGDLSVYWYQQSLDQGLQFLIQYYNGEERAKGNILERFSAQQFPDLHSELNLSSLELGDSALYFCASSSGGVTGELFFGEGSRLTVL.

A few counts support this clonotype. J is TRBJ1-5 and V is TRBV15, with unresolved D. Germline CDR1 is LNHNV and CDR2 is YYDKDF (reference sequence). The V gene lost 0 bases and the J gene lost 6 bases, with 9 bases spanning the gap. This CDR3 is 14 amino acids long. The DNA for the CDR3 is TGTGCCACCAGCAGAGATCGAGATTTTCAGCCCCAGCATTTT. Its translation is CATSRDRDFQPQHF. The full variable domain, with the rest looked up from reference TRBV15 and TRBJ1-5, is DAMVIQNPRYQVTQFGKPVTLSCSQTLNHNVMYWYQQKSSQAPKLLFHYYDKDFNNEADTPDNFQSRRPNTSFCFLDIRSPGLGDTAMYLCATSRDRDFQPQHFGDGTRLSIL.

This sequence joins TRBV7-2 and TRBJ1-5; D might be TRBD1 (5 bases). The CDR3 runs 13 residues. Between the trimmed V and J ends, which lost 6 bases and 4 bases, there was a span of 10 bases. Germline V gene sequence: CDR1 SGHTA, CDR2 FQGNSA. CDR3 region: CASRRQTNQPQHF. In DNA form, the CDR3 reads TGTGCCAGCAGGAGACAGACTAATCAGCCCCAGCATTTT.

This clonotype was counted between two and nine times. The chain uses TRBV5-1 and TRBJ1-1, with D tentatively TRBD1 (5 bases). Trimming cost V 2 bases and J 4 bases, with 9 bases left between them. CDR3 length equals 13 residues. Germline V lookup: CDR1 SGHRS, CDR2 YFSETQ. The CDR3 here is CASSFGGTTEAFF. The CDR3 bases are TGCGCCAGCAGCTTTGGAGGGACCACTGAAGCTTTCTTT.

Only a few counts were recorded for this clonotype. V and J are TRBV6-4 and TRBJ1-2; no definite D call. Germline V gene data show CDR1 as MRHNA and CDR2 as SNTAGT. Trimming pared 2 bases from V and 6 bases from J, leaving 10 bases between. The CDR3 is 13 residues long. The CDR3 DNA is TGTGCCAGCAGTGACGAGGGATTGGATGGCTACACCTTC. This sequence encodes CASSDEGLDGYTF.

At least ten counts were recorded for this clonotype. The chain employs TRBV7-3 and TRBJ2-2, with D possibly being TRBD2 (5 bases). Germline CDR1 reads SGHTA; CDR2 reads FQGTGA. V lost 5 bases and J lost 5, with 12 bases in between. The CDR3 contains 14 residues. CDR3 loop: CASSPGLLTGELFF. CDR3 bases: TGTGCCAGCAGCCCCGGACTGCTAACCGGGGAGCTGTTTTTT.

This clonotype was detected many times. This chain uses TRBV29-1 with TRBJ2-7; the D is unclear. The V gene's germline CDR1 is SQVTM and CDR2 ANQGSEA. V was shortened by 0 bases and J by 5 bases, with 8 bases between the two germline ends. The CDR3 sequence is 12 residues long. CDR3 region: CSVEDLADEQYF. CDR3 coding DNA: TGCAGCGTTGAAGATCTGGCGGACGAGCAGTACTTC.

This clonotype appeared many times. It is unclear where the CDR3 begins or ends on the DNA, so no DNA is shown, and the CDR3 is as TCRdb lists it. This chain joins TRBV10-3 and TRBJ2-7; TRBD1, the table's D call, was not compared with the DNA. The germline V gene has CDR1 ENHRY and CDR2 SYGVKD. 14 amino acids form the CDR3, both terminal residues included. CDR3 in amino acids: CAISSSGPLDEQYF.

This clonotype has more than one count but fewer than ten. The rearrangement joins TRBV7-9 to TRBJ2-7; 7 nucleotides align to TRBD1. With V trimmed by 4 bases and J by 4 bases, 10 bases remained unmatched. The CDR3 is made up of 15 amino acids. Germline V gene data show CDR1 as SEHNR and CDR2 as FQNEAQ (reference sequence). The CDR3, as DNA: TGTGCCAGCAGCTCACAGGGGAGCAGGGATTACGAGCAGTACTTC. This encodes CASSSQGSRDYEQYF.

This clonotype appeared many times. DNA of the CDR3: TGCGCCAGCAGCCAAGTTAGGGTGCAAGGTGAAAAACTGTTTTTT. It is translated as CASSQVRVQGEKLFF. The genes are TRBV4-1 and TRBJ1-4; D is ambiguous. The length of the CDR3 is 15 residues. Germline lookup yields CDR1 MGHRA and CDR2 YSYEKL. The V end was cut by 1 base, the J end by 7 bases, with 13 bases between.

This chain links TRBV5-1 with TRBJ2-2; no definite D call. The CDR3 is made up of 13 amino acids. With 7 bases removed from V and 7 bases from J, the gap between germline ends came to 14 bases. Germline values: CDR1 SGHRS, CDR2 YFSETQ. The CDR3: CASGDRQIGELFF. The CDR3 coding sequence is TGCGCCAGCGGCGATCGACAAATCGGGGAGCTGTTTTTT.

Only one count was recorded for this clonotype. The chain combines TRBV5-5 with TRBJ2-5; 10 nucleotides match TRBD1. The CDR3 covers 16 residues. J gave up 0 bases and V 0 bases, and 2 bases lay outside the gene matches. Looked up from germline, CDR1 is SGHKS and CDR2 is YYEKEE (reference sequence). The CDR3 loop is CASSLVGTGDQETQYF. CDR3 sequence (DNA): TGTGCCAGCAGCTTGGTGGGGACAGGGGACCAAGAGACCCAGTACTTC.

In regard to this clonotype: A clone one base away is much larger, so this may be a read error. The chain employs TRBV29-1 and TRBJ1-1, with D tentatively TRBD1 (6 bases). V lost 8 bases to trimming and J lost 7 bases, with 20 bases between them. This CDR3 contains 13 residues. Germline-derived CDR1 and CDR2 are SQVTM and ANQGSEA. This CDR3 is CSLGKGVGGEAFF. CDR3 DNA sequence: TGCAGCTTAGGGAAGGGGGTTGGGGGTGAAGCTTTCTTT.